Given below is one T cell receptor (beta chain) in context. V lost 5 bases, J lost 3 bases, and 17 bases lay in between. Germline V lookup: CDR1 MNHEY, CDR2 SMNVEV (reference sequence). The CDR3 is 15 amino acids. This sample is drawn from a study of blood T cell repertoires in COVID-19. Original data processing: Amplification with reference gene primers provided the estimates of nucleated cell counts. Only in-frame clones appear in the TCRdb table, and some are missing; sequencing was by immunoSEQ multiplex PCR. The DNA gave D and trimming, while V, J and clone size come from that table. The table records about 250,000 clones, 84% of them present only once.

The TCR sequence derives from a woman aged 40 to 50 who had recovered from COVID-19. The rearrangement joins TRBV27 to TRBJ2-7; tentative D call: TRBD1 (5 bases). Source material: peripheral blood. CDR3 DNA: TGTGCCAGCAGTCTTCGACAGTCCCGCGGCTACGAGCAGTACTTC. Amino acid sequence: CASSLRQSRGYEQYF.